In its sample, the clone carrying this T cell receptor (beta chain) was seen once. Germline V gene sequence: CDR1 ENHRY, CDR2 SYGVKD. The CDR3 has 10 residues. V was shortened by 8 bases and J by 5 bases, with 6 bases between the two germline ends. Time point here: blood 4 weeks post-SBRT, at nephrectomy. The treatment is: 15 Gy SBRT to primary tumor, nephrectomy 4 weeks later. The data derive from a study of radiation and T cells in renal cell carcinoma. Using immunoSEQ multiplex PCR, the repertoire was profiled, and TCRdb retains in-frame clones only, with some absent. The sample contains over 90,000 clones, approximately 82% of which appear only once.

The V call is TRBV10-3, the J call TRBJ2-5, with D perhaps matching TRBD2 (6 bases). This clonotype was sampled from a man in his 60s with renal cell carcinoma. The sequences come from blood, collected from a patient whose treatment included radiotherapy and nephrectomy. The CDR3 coding sequence is TGTGCCATCGGGGGGGAGACCCAGTACTTC. It translates to CAIGGETQYF.